These 18 T cell receptor beta chains originate from one sample sequenced in a study of OX40 agonist ivuxolimab in advanced cancers. Generated by immunoSEQ multiplex PCR, the TCRdb table keeps only in-frame clones and is missing some. The profile shows about 30,000 clones, 80% to 85% of them singletons. The specimen was CD4+ or CD8+ T cells sorted from blood, collected in a trial of the OX40 agonist ivuxolimab. These receptor sequences come from an adult with an advanced solid tumor such as melanoma, head and neck, liver or kidney cancer.

The chain employs TRBV5-6 and TRBJ2-1; D unclear. Per the germline V gene, CDR1 is SGHDT and CDR2 is YYEEEE. The CDR3 length is 17 residues. Deletions cut 5 bases from V and 2 bases from J, with 20 bases between. CDR3: CASSRRPGLPPYNEQFF. In nucleotides, the CDR3 is TGTGCCAGCAGTCGACGTCCGGGCCTACCCCCCTACAATGAGCAGTTCTTC. Based on the CDR3 plus reference TRBV5-6 and TRBJ2-1, the full variable domain is DAGVTQSPTHLIKTRGQQVTLRCSPKSGHDTVSWYQQALGQGPQFIFQYYEEEERQRGNFPDRFSGHQFPNYSSELNVNALLLGDSALYLCASSRRPGLPPYNEQFFGPGTRLTVL.

V is TRBV6-5 and J is TRBJ1-2; 8 bases line up with TRBD1. Trimming removed 6 bases from V and 8 bases from J; junction bases left unmatched: 11. CDR1 is MNHEY and CDR2 is SVGAGI in the germline V gene. The CDR3 length is 14 residues. The CDR3 is CASSRPQGAGGYTF. The CDR3, as DNA: TGTGCCAGCAGCCGACCCCAGGGGGCGGGCGGCTACACCTTC.

This chain links TRBV15 with TRBJ2-3; D is possibly TRBD2 (5 bases). Germline V lookup: CDR1 LNHNV, CDR2 YYDKDF (reference sequence). Between the trimmed V and J ends, which lost 0 bases and 2 bases, there was a span of 6 bases. There are 14 residues in the CDR3. As DNA, the CDR3 is TGTGCCACCAGCAGAGATCGGGACACAGATACGCAGTATTTT. Encoded protein: CATSRDRDTDTQYF.

V and J are TRBV2 and TRBJ2-5; D assignment may be TRBD1 or TRBD2 (6 bases each). Trimming stripped 7 bases from V and 1 base from J, with 16 bases between. Germline V gene sequence: CDR1 SNHLY, CDR2 FYNNEI. This CDR3 spans 15 amino acids. CDR3 in DNA: TGTGCCAGCACCGGAGGGGGGACGCTCCAAGAGACCCAGTACTTC. Protein sequence: CASTGGGTLQETQYF.

The chain employs TRBV4-2 and TRBJ1-5; the D gene is possibly TRBD1 (5 bases). CDR3 length: 14 residues. Trimming cost V 6 bases and J 4 bases, with 13 bases left between them. Looked up from germline, CDR1 is LGHNA and CDR2 is YNFKEQ. CDR3 loop: CASSGRDGNQPQHF. CDR3 in DNA: TGTGCCAGCAGTGGCAGGGATGGGAATCAGCCCCAGCATTTT.

CDR3 nucleotide sequence: TGTGCCAGCAGTGAAGTTGGGGGATGGAACACTGAAGCTTTCTTT. Translated, it gives CASSEVGGWNTEAFF. The gene calls are TRBV6-1 and TRBJ1-1, with D possibly matching TRBD1 (5 bases). This CDR3 has 15 residues. Germline V lookup: CDR1 MNHNS, CDR2 SASEGT. The V end lost 1 base, the J end lost 1 base, and 10 bases lay between the germline ends.

The DNA for the CDR3 is TGTGCCAGCAGTCATCGGGGGGAGGAAGTTGAGCAGTTCTTC. Its protein product is CASSHRGEEVEQFF. The V and J genes are TRBV5-8 and TRBJ2-1; 7 nucleotides match TRBD2. Per germline, CDR1 SGHTS and CDR2 YDEGEE. V lost 5 bases and J lost 9; bases outside the gene matches: 11. This CDR3 spans 14 amino acids.

In this sample, this clone turned up once. J is TRBJ2-1 and V is TRBV6-6, with TRBD1 matching over 9 bases. The germline CDR1 and CDR2 sequences are MNHNY and SVGAGI (reference sequence). The CDR3 length is 14 residues. After removal of 5 bases from V and 8 bases from J, the junction contained 7 bases not matched to a gene. The CDR3 DNA sequence: TGTGCCAGCAGTCCACAGGGGGCGCTGGATGAGCAGTTCTTC. As protein: CASSPQGALDEQFF.

The chain employs TRBV4-1 and TRBJ1-3, with a possible D match to TRBD1 (5 bases). Trimming took 1 base from V and 2 from J, leaving 9 bases between them. The CDR3 sequence is 15 residues long. Per germline, CDR1 MGHRA and CDR2 YSYEKL. CDR3 sequence: CASSQGARAGNTIYF. The CDR3, as DNA: TGCGCCAGCAGCCAAGGGGCCAGGGCTGGAAACACCATATATTTT.

A few counts support this clone. The rearrangement uses TRBV28 and TRBJ2-7, with D possibly matching TRBD1 (6 bases). Trimming pared 1 base from V and 0 bases from J, leaving 16 bases between. Per germline, CDR1 MDHEN and CDR2 SYDVKM. This CDR3 has 17 amino acids. CDR3 nucleotides: TGTGCCAGCAGTTTATCATTGGACAGTTCGAGCTCCTACGAGCAGTACTTC. Protein product: CASSLSLDSSSSYEQYF.

This sequence joins TRBV29-1 and TRBJ2-2, with D perhaps matching TRBD2 (9 bases). The CDR3 sequence is 16 residues long. Trimming pared 4 bases from V and 4 bases from J, leaving 19 bases between. Germline CDR1 and CDR2: SQVTM and ANQGSEA. CDR3 in amino acids: CSVAGGLAGPTGELFF. The CDR3 region has the DNA TGCAGCGTTGCAGGGGGCCTAGCGGGACCCACCGGGGAGCTGTTTTTT.

This chain connects TRBV19 to TRBJ1-4; no clear D. Germline V lookup: CDR1 LNHDA, CDR2 SQIVND (reference sequence). Trimming took off 6 bases at V and 7 bases at J, with 9 bases between the two ends. The CDR3 has 12 amino acids. CDR3 residues: CASSWQAEKLFF. The CDR3 nucleotides are TGTGCCAGTAGCTGGCAGGCTGAAAAACTGTTTTTT.

The CDR3 spells CANPGDSPNQPQHF. CDR3 nucleotides: TGTGCTAATCCAGGGGACAGCCCTAATCAGCCCCAGCATTTT. This sequence joins TRBV12-5 and TRBJ1-5; 7 positions agree with TRBD1. This CDR3 has 14 residues. Trimming took 10 bases from V and 4 from J; bases not matched to a gene: 10. Germline V lookup: CDR1 LGHNT, CDR2 FRNRAP.

This clone came up once. The chain employs TRBV27 and TRBJ2-3, with 7 bases identical to TRBD2. Germline V gene sequence: CDR1 MNHEY, CDR2 SMNVEV (reference sequence). The length of the CDR3 is 15 residues. Losses at the gene ends were 0 bases for V and 2 bases for J; bases not matched to a gene: 2. The CDR3, as DNA: TGTGCCAGCAGTTTATCTAGCGGGTTCACAGATACGCAGTATTTT. The encoded protein is CASSLSSGFTDTQYF.

The chain is built from TRBV6-5 and TRBJ2-1, with D perhaps matching TRBD1 (6 bases). The germline V gene encodes CDR1 MNHEY and CDR2 SVGAGI. CDR3 length equals 14 residues. V lost 4 bases and J 4 bases, leaving 11 bases between the germline ends. DNA for the CDR3: TGTGCCAGCAGTTGGGGGCCGGGTTACAATGAGCAGTTCTTC. It encodes CASSWGPGYNEQFF.

This clone has a handful of counts. CDR3 sequence (DNA): TGTGCCAGTCGTCGGGGGGGGGCCTATCAGCCCCAGCATTTT. Amino acids: CASRRGGAYQPQHF. The chain is built from TRBV19 and TRBJ1-5; TRBD1 is a possible D gene (6 bases). The CDR3 loop spans 14 amino acids. From germline, CDR1 is LNHDA and CDR2 SQIVND (reference sequence). Trimming took off 8 bases at V and 5 bases at J, with 16 bases between the two ends.

This clone showed up just once. The genes are TRBV6-1 and TRBJ1-2; unclear D gene. The germline V gene encodes CDR1 MNHNS and CDR2 SASEGT. The CDR3 is 14 amino acids. The ends were cut back, 7 bases at V and 6 bases at J, with 18 bases in the middle. CDR3 nucleotide sequence: TGTGCCAGCATCCAAAGAAAGGTATCGGATGGCTACACCTTC. Its translation is CASIQRKVSDGYTF.

The rearrangement joins TRBV29-1 to TRBJ2-3; D ambiguous. Per the germline V gene, CDR1 is SQVTM and CDR2 is ANQGSEA. This CDR3 spans 13 amino acids. Trimming took 3 bases from V and 2 from J, leaving 9 bases between them. The CDR3 is CSVEGHTTDTQYF. CDR3 coding DNA: TGCAGCGTTGAGGGTCACACCACAGATACGCAGTATTTT.